The entry that follows covers one TCR beta chain sequence. The data were produced by immunoSEQ multiplex PCR, yet TCRdb's version contains in-frame clones alone and is incomplete. The data contain hundreds of thousands of clones, 75% to 90% of them seen just once; the ten biggest clones take up around 1.3%. CDR3 length equals 17 residues. Germline values: CDR1 SGHRS, CDR2 YFSETQ. After removal of 4 bases from V and 3 bases from J, the junction contained 9 bases not matched to a gene. These data belong to a study of cytomegalovirus exposure and HLA in healthy donors. The source of this sequence is a woman aged 25 to 39 in good health and CMV-seropositive. The sample was PBMCs. J is TRBJ2-7 and V is TRBV5-1, with 14 bases lining up with TRBD2. DNA of the CDR3: TGCGCCAGCAGCCCCGAGCCCGGGACTAGCGGGAGCTACGAGCAGTACTTC. It is translated as CASSPEPGTSGSYEQYF.